The clone carrying this T cell receptor beta chain was recorded a few times. Its specificity is not known. Germline V lookup: CDR1 SEHNR, CDR2 FQNEAQ (reference sequence). The length of the CDR3 is 16 residues. J lost 0 bases, V lost 5 bases, and 9 bases had no gene match. Each CDR3 protein gets one entry after TCRdb re-called the reads with MiXCR. Here the sample spans 800,000 to 950,000 distinct CDR3 sequences, less than 35% being singletons. This specimen belongs to a study of T cell repertoires in cytomegalovirus infection. Across the study: It was recently identified HLA-C-restricted and well-studied HLA-B-restricted CMV epitopes that the study used. Matching HLA type and CMV infection were both indicated by public TCR beta signatures.

Overall study results and limits: Identification of carriers of CMV plus the relevant HLA was achieved through cumulative public TCR beta family frequency. There were HLA-C-restricted CMV-specific TCR beta clonotypes dominating the ex vivo response.

The receptor's source is a human donor in good health (CMV status not recorded). Some clones in this sample may be carry-over from other donors' samples. The sample in question was cultured CD8+ T cells from PBMCs, obtained from culture after CMV antigen stimulation. The chain employs TRBV7-9 and TRBJ1-1, with 7 bases matching TRBD1. The CDR3 protein is CASSADRVGMNTEAFF. The CDR3 DNA reads as TGTGCCAGCAGCGCCGACAGGGTTGGGATGAACACTGAAGCTTTCTTT.